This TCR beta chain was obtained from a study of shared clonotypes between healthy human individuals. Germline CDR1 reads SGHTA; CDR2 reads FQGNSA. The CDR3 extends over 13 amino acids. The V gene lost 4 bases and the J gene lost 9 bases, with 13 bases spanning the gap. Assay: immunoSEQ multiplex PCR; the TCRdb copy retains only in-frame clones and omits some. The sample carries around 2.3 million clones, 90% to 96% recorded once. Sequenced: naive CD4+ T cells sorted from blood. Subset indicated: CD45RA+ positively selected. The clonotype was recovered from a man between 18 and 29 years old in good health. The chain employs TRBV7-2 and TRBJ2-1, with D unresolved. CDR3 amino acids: CASSSRPTGEQFF. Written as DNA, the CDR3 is TGTGCCAGCAGCTCGCGACCTACGGGTGAGCAGTTCTTC. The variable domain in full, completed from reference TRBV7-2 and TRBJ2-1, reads GAGVSQSPSNKVTEKGKDVELRCDPISGHTALYWYRQSLGQGLEFLIYFQGNSAPDKSGLPSDRFSAERTGGSVSTLTIQRTQQEDSAVYLCASSSRPTGEQFFGPGTRLTVL.